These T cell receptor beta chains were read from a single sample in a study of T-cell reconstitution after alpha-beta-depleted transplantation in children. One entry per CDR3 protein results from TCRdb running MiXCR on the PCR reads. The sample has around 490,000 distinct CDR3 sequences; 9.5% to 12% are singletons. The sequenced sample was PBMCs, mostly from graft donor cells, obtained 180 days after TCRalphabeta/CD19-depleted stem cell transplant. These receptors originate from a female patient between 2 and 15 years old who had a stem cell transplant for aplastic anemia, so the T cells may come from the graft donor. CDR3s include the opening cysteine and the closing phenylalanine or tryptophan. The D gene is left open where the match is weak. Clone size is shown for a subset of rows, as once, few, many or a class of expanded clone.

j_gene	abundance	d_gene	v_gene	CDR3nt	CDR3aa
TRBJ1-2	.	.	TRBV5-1	TGCGCCAGCGCCGGGGACGGTACTAACTATGGCTACACCTTC	CASAGDGTNYGYTF
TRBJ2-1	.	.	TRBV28	TGTGCCAGCAGTTCATCGGGCAGGGGCAATGCGCAGTTCTTC	CASSSSGRGNAQFF
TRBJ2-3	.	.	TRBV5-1	TGCGCCAGCAGCTCCCACCCCGGGACCGCTACAGATACGCAGTATTTT	CASSSHPGTATDTQYF
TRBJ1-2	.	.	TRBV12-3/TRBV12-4	TGTGCCAGCAGTCCGACCGCGTCGGGAAGTAGTAGGGGCTACACCTTC	CASSPTASGSSRGYTF
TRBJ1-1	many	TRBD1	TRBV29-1	TGCAGCGTTAGGGACAGGGTGAACACTGAAGCTTTCTTT	CSVRDRVNTEAFF
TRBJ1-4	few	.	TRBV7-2	TGTGCCAGCAGCTTAGCCCGGGGGCGGAATGAAAAACTGTTTTTT	CASSLARGRNEKLFF
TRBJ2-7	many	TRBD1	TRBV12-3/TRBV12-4	TGTGCCAGCAGTCCAATCGGACAGGGAGGCTTCTACGAGCAGTACTTC	CASSPIGQGGFYEQYF
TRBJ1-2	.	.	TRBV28	TGTGCCAGCGGTATCGACGCGTCGAACTATGGCTACACCTTC	CASGIDASNYGYTF
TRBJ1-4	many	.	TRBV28	TGTGCCAGCGCCCAGCGGGGGAGGGAAGAAAAACTGTTTTTT	CASAQRGREEKLFF
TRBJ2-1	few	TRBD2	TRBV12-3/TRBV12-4	TGTGCCAGCAGTCCGGAGACGTGGGGGGGGGACTCCTACAATGAGCAGTTCTTC	CASSPETWGGDSYNEQFF